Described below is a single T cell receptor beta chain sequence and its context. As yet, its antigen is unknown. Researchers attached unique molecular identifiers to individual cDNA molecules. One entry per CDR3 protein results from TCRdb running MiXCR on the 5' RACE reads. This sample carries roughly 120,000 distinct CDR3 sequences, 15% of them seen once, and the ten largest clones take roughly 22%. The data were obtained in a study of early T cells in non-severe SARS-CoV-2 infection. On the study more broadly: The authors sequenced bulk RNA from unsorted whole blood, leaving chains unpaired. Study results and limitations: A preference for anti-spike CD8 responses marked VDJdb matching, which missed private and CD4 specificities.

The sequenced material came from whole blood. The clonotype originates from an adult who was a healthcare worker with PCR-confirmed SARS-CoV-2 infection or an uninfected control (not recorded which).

The CDR3 DNA reads TGTGCCAGCTCACCACGGGGGCTGTCTAATTCACCCCTCCACTTT. It codes for CASSPRGLSNSPLHF. The chain has TRBV18 and TRBJ1-6, with a tentative D call TRBD1 (6 bases). Trimming removed 1 base from V and 6 bases from J, with 10 bases in between. Per germline, CDR1 KGHSH and CDR2 LQKENI. The CDR3 runs to 15 residues.